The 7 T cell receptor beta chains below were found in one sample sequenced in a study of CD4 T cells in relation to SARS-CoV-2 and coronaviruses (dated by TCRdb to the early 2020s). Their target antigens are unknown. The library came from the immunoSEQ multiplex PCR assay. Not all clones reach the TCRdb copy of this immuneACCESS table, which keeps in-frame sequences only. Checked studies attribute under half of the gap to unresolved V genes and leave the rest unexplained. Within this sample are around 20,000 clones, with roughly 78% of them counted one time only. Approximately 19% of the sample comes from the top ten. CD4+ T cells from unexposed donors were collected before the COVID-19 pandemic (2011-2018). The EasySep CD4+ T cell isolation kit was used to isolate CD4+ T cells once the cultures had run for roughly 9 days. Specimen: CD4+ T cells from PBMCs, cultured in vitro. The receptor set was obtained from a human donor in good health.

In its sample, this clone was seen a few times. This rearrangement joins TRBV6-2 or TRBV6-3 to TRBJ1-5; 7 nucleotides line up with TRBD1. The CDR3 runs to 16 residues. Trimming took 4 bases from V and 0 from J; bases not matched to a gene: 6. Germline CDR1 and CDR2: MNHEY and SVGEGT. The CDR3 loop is CASSSQDRDSNQPQHF. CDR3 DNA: TGTGCCAGCAGTTCCCAAGACAGGGATAGCAATCAGCCCCAGCATTTT.

In DNA form, the CDR3 reads TGTGCCTGGAGTGGGGGGGAGGGCCGTTGGGAGACCCAGTACTTC. Translated, it gives CAWSGGEGRWETQYF. The chain recombines TRBV30 with TRBJ2-5; 7 positions match TRBD2. Germline values: CDR1 GTSNPN, CDR2 SVGIG (reference sequence). Trimming took 1 base from V and 5 from J; bases not matched to a gene: 10. CDR3 size: 15 residues.

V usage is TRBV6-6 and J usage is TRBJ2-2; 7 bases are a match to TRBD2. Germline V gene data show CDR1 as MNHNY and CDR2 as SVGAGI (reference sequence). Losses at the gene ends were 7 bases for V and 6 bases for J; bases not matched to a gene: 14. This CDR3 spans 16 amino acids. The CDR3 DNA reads TGTGCCAGCACCACAACTGGGACTAACGACGCCGGGGAGCTGTTTTTT. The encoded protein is CASTTTGTNDAGELFF.

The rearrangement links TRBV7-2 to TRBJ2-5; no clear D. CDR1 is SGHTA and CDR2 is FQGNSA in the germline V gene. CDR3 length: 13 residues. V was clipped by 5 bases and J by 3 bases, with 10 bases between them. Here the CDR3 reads CASSRRKEETQYF. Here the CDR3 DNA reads TGTGCCAGCAGCCGGAGAAAAGAAGAGACCCAGTACTTC.

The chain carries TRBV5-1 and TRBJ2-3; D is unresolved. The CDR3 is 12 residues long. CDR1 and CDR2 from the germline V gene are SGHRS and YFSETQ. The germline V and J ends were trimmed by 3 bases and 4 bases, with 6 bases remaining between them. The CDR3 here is CASSWTADTQYF. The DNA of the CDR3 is TGCGCCAGCAGCTGGACGGCAGATACGCAGTATTTT.

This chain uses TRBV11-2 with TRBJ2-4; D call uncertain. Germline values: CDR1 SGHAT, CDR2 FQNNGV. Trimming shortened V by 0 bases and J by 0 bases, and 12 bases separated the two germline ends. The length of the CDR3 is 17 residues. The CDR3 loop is CASSLDIGTLAKNIQYF. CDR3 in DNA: TGTGCCAGCAGCTTAGACATTGGAACCTTAGCCAAAAACATTCAGTACTTC.

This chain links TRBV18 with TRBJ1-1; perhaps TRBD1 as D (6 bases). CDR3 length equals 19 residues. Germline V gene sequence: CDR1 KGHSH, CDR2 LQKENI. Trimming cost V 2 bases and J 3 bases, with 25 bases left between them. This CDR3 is CASSPLAGTGQSSDTEAFF. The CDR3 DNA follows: TGTGCCAGCTCACCATTGGCAGGGACGGGACAAAGTTCGGACACTGAAGCTTTCTTT.